This record looks at one T cell receptor (beta chain) sequence and its context. This sample is drawn from a study of blood T cell repertoires in COVID-19. Overall study context: The origin of the acute and convalescent COVID-19 samples was the United States, Italy and Spain. From T cells, B-cell-depleted T cells, or PBMCs came the material, which was cDNA or gDNA.

Germline-derived CDR1 and CDR2 are MDHEN and SYDVKM. There are 15 residues in the CDR3. V dropped 6 bases and J dropped 7; count of bases not matched to a gene: 9. The protocol was immunoSEQ multiplex PCR, while the TCRdb copy is restricted to in-frame clones and leaves out a portion. Of 200,000 to 250,000 clones listed, around 80% are singletons. The origin of this receptor is a human donor in a cohort sampled during active COVID-19. Sequenced sample: peripheral blood. The chain links TRBV28 to TRBJ1-2, with 12 bases that match TRBD1. CDR3 DNA: TGTGCCAGCAGACCTCCGGGACAGGGGGCAATTGGCTACACCTTC. It encodes CASRPPGQGAIGYTF.